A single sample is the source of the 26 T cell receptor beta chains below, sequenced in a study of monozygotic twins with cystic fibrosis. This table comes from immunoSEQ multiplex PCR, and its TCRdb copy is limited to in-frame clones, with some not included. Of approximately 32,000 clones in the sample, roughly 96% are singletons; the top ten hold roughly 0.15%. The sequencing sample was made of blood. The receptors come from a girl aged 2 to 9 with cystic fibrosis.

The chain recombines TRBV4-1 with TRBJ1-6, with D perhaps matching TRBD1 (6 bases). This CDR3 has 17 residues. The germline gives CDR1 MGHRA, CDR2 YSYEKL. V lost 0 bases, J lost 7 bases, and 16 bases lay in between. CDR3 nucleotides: TGCGCCAGCAGCCAAGATTCGGGGGGCAGCCTGAATTCACCCCTCCACTTT. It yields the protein CASSQDSGGSLNSPLHF.

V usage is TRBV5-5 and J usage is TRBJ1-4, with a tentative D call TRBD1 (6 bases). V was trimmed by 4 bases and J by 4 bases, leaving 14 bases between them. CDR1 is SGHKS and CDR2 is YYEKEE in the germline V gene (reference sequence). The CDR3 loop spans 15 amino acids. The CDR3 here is CASSGRGTLNEKLFF. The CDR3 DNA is TGTGCCAGCAGCGGTAGGGGGACTCTTAATGAAAAACTGTTTTTT.

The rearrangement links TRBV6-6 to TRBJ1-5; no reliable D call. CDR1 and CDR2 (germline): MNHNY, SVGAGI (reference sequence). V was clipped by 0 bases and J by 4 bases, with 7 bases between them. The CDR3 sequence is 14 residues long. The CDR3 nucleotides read TGTGCCAGCAGTTACTCTCTGTGGAATCAGCCCCAGCATTTT. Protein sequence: CASSYSLWNQPQHF.

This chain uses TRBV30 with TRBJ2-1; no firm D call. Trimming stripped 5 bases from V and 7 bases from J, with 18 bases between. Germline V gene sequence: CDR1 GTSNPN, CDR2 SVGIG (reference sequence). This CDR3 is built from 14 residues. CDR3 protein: CAWAGGVIGNEQFF. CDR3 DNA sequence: TGTGCCTGGGCCGGCGGAGTTATTGGAAATGAGCAGTTCTTC.

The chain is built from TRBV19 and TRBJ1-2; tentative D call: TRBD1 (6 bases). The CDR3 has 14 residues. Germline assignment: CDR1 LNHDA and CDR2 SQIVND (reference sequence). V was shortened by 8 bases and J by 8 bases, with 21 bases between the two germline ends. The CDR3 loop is CASGQMRGSGGYTF. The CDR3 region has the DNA TGTGCCAGTGGCCAGATGAGGGGGTCGGGAGGCTACACCTTC.

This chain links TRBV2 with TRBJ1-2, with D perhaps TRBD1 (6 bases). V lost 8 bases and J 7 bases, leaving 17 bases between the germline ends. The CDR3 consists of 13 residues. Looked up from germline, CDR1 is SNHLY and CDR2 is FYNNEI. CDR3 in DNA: TGTGCCAGCGCTACCGGGACATCCGGTGGCTACACCTTC. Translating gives CASATGTSGGYTF.

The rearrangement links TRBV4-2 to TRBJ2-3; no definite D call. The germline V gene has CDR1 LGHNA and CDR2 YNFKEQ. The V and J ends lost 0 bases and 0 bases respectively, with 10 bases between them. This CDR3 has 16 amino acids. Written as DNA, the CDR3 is TGTGCCAGCAGCCAAGATCTAAGCAGTAGCACAGATACGCAGTATTTT. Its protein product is CASSQDLSSSTDTQYF.

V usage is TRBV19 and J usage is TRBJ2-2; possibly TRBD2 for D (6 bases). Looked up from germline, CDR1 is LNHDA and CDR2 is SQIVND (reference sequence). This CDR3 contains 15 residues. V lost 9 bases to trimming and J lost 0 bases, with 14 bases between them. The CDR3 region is CASLNGGSNTGELFF. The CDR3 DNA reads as TGTGCCAGCCTGAACGGGGGATCGAACACCGGGGAGCTGTTTTTT.

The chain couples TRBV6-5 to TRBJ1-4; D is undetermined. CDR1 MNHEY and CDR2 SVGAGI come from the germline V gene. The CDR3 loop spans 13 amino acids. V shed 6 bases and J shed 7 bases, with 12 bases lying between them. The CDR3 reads CASRTLSIEKLFF. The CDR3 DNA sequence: TGTGCCAGCAGGACCTTGTCTATTGAAAAACTGTTTTTT.

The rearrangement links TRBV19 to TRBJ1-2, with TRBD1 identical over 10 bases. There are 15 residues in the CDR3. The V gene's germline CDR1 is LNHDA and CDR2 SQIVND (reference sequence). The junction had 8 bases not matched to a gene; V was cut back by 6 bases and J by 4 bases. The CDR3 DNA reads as TGTGCCAGTAGCGAGGACAGGGGGAAGTCCTATGGCTACACCTTC. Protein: CASSEDRGKSYGYTF. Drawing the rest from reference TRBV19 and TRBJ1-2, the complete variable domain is DGGITQSPKYLFRKEGQNVTLSCEQNLNHDAMYWYRQDPGQGLRLIYYSQIVNDFQKGDIAEGYSVSREKKESFPLTVTSAQKNPTAFYLCASSEDRGKSYGYTFGSGTRLTVV.

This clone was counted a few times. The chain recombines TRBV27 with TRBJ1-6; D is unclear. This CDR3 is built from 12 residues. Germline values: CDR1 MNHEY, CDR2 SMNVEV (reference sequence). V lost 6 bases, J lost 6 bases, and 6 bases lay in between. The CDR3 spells CASSPRNSPLHF. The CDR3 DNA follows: TGTGCCAGCAGCCCACGTAATTCACCCCTCCACTTT.

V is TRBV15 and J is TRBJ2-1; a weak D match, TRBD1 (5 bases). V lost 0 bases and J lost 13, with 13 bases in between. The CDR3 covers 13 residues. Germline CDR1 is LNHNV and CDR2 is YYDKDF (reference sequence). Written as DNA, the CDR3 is TGTGCCACCAGCAGAGATCGTGAATGGGGCCAGTTCTTC. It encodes CATSRDREWGQFF.

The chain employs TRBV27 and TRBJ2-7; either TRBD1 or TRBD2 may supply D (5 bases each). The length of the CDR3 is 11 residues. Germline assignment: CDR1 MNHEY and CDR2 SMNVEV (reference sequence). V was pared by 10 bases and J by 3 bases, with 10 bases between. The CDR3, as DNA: TGTGCCACTAATGGGGGCTACGAGCAGTACTTC. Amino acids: CATNGGYEQYF.

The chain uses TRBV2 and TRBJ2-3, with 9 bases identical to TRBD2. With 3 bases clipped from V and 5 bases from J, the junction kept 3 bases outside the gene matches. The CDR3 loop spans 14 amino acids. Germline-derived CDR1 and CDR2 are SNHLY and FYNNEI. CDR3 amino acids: CASSDLAGRDTQYF. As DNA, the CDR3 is TGTGCCAGCAGTGATCTAGCGGGACGAGATACGCAGTATTTT.

CDR3 sequence: CASRQDRERQPQHF. DNA of the CDR3: TGTGCCAGCAGACAGGACAGGGAGCGTCAGCCCCAGCATTTT. The chain couples TRBV6-5 to TRBJ1-5, with 8 bases lining up with TRBD1. Germline V gives CDR1 MNHEY, CDR2 SVGAGI. V was clipped by 6 bases and J by 6 bases; unmatched bases: 7. The CDR3 spans 14 residues.

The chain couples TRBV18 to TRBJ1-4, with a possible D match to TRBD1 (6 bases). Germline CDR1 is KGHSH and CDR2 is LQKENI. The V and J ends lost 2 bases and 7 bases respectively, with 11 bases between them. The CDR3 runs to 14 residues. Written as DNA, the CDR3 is TGTGCCAGCTCACCATCGACAGGCGGTGAAAAACTGTTTTTT. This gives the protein CASSPSTGGEKLFF.

In DNA form, the CDR3 reads TGTGCCAGCAGTACAGGGACAGGGTCCTATAATTCACCCCTCCACTTT. Translating it yields CASSTGTGSYNSPLHF. The chain employs TRBV28 and TRBJ1-6, with TRBD1 matching 9 bases. CDR3 size: 16 residues. CDR1 is MDHEN, CDR2 SYDVKM, per germline. J lost 1 base, V lost 5 bases, and 3 bases had no gene match.

The chain's CDR3 is CASSPRRGSSGELFF. The DNA of the CDR3 is TGTGCCAGCAGCCCTCGGAGGGGGTCGTCCGGGGAGCTGTTTTTT. The chain couples TRBV5-6 to TRBJ2-2; tentatively, D is TRBD1 or TRBD2 (6 bases each). This CDR3 has 15 residues. Trimming took off 4 bases at V and 6 bases at J, with 16 bases between the two ends. Germline values: CDR1 SGHDT, CDR2 YYEEEE.

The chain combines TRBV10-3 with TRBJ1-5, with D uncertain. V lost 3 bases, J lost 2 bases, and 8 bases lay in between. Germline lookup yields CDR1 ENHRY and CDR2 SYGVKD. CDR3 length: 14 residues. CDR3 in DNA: TGTGCCATCAGTGACGAGGGCGGCAATCAGCCCCAGCATTTT. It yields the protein CAISDEGGNQPQHF.

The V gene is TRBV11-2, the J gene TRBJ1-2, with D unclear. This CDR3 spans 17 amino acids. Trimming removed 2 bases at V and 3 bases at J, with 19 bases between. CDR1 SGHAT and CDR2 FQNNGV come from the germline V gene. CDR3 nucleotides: TGTGCCAGCAGCTTATCCTACTGGACGGGAGAAGACTATGGCTACACCTTC. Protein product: CASSLSYWTGEDYGYTF.

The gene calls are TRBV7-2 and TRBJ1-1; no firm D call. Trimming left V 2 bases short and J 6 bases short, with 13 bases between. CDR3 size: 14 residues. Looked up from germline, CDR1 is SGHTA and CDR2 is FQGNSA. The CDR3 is CASSLSAQRAEAFF. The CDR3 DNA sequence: TGTGCCAGCAGCTTATCGGCCCAGAGGGCTGAAGCTTTCTTT.

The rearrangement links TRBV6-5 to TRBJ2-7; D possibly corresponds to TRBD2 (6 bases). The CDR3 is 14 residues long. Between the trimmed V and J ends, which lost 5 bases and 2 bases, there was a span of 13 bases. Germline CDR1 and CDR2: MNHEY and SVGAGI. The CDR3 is CASSTAGRAYEQYF. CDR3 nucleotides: TGTGCCAGCAGTACGGCGGGGAGAGCCTACGAGCAGTACTTC.

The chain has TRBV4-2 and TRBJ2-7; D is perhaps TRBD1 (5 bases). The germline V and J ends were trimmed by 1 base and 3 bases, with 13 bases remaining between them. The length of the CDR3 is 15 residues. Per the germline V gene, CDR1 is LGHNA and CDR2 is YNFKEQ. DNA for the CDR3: TGTGCCAGCAGCCAAGCGGTCGACAGAGTCTACGAGCAGTACTTC. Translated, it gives CASSQAVDRVYEQYF.

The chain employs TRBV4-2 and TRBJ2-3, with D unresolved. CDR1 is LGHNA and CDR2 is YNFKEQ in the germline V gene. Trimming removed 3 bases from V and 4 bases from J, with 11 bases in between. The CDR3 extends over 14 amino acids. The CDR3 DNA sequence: TGTGCCAGCAGCCAGGCGGTAAAGCCAGATACGCAGTATTTT. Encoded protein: CASSQAVKPDTQYF.

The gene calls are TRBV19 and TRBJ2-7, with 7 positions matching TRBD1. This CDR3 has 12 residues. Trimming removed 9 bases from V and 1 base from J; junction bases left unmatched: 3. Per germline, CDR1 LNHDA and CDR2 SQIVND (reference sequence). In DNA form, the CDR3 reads TGTGCCAGCGAGGACAGGTCCTACGAGCAGTACTTC. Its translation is CASEDRSYEQYF.

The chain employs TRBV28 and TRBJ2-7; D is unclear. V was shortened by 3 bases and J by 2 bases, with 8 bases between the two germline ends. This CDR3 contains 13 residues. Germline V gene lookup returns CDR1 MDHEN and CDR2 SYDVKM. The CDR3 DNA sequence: TGTGCCAGCAGTTTGACTCCGACCTACGAGCAGTACTTC. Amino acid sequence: CASSLTPTYEQYF.